The sequence of this T cell receptor beta chain was determined in a study of blood T cell repertoires in COVID-19. Assay used: immunoSEQ multiplex PCR; TCRdb lists only in-frame clones, some missing. The sample yields about 440,000 clones, nearly 90% seen once. Participants were aged roughly 18 to 89 years from roughly 25 US areas. Trimming shortened V by 1 base and J by 0 bases, and 8 bases separated the two germline ends. CDR1 is SGHNT, CDR2 YYREEE, per germline (reference sequence). This CDR3 spans 15 amino acids. The receptor was derived from a woman aged 18-29 years with acute COVID-19. Sequencing was done on a sample of PBMCs or T cells enriched from blood (not recorded which). J is TRBJ2-1 and V is TRBV5-4; D call uncertain. The CDR3 DNA reads as TGTGCCAGCAGCTTGTCACCCGGCTCCTACAATGAGCAGTTCTTC. Protein sequence: CASSLSPGSYNEQFF.